This TCR beta chain was observed in a study of T-cell reconstitution after alpha-beta-depleted transplantation in children. The trim removed 11 bases at V and 10 bases at J, leaving 19 bases unmatched. The germline CDR1 and CDR2 sequences are SEHNR and FQNEAQ (reference sequence). This CDR3 region has 15 residues. This clonotype was counted only a few times. Preparation of the TCRbeta library used unique molecular identifiers. TCRdb re-derived calls from the PCR reads in MiXCR, one entry per CDR3 protein. The top ten clones hold approximately 25% of a sample with about 130,000 distinct CDR3 sequences, 9.5% to 10% of them seen once.

This TCR derives from a girl under three years old who had a stem cell transplant for combined immunodeficiency, so the T cells may come from the graft donor. The chain couples TRBV7-9 to TRBJ2-1, with TRBD2 matching 8 bases. The source material was PBMCs, mostly from graft donor cells, sampled 180 days after TCRalphabeta/CD19-depleted stem cell transplant. CDR3 DNA: TGTGCCGGTTCCCGACTAGCGTGGGGTGCGGGAGAGCAGTTCTTC. The encoded protein is CAGSRLAWGAGEQFF.